A single sample gave rise to the 27 T cell receptor beta chains below, sequenced in a study of blood T cell repertoires in COVID-19. Profiling relied on immunoSEQ multiplex PCR, and the TCRdb table lists in-frame clones only, not all of them. Altogether some 100,000 clones are present, about nine tenths being singletons, with the ten largest covering 5% to 6.5%. Sequenced material: peripheral blood. These TCRs come from a man between 50 and 59 years old with acute or convalescent COVID-19.

The rearrangement uses TRBV7-2 and TRBJ2-7; tentative D call: TRBD2 (6 bases). The CDR3 covers 13 residues. Germline V CDR1 and CDR2: SGHTA, FQGNSA. Trimming cost V 5 bases and J 5 bases, with 13 bases left between them. CDR3 in amino acids: CASSPSGLHEQYF. CDR3 sequence (DNA): TGTGCCAGCAGCCCAAGCGGGCTCCACGAGCAGTACTTC.

The chain joins TRBV19 to TRBJ2-5, with TRBD2 matching 8 bases. Germline V gene lookup returns CDR1 LNHDA and CDR2 SQIVND (reference sequence). This CDR3 is built from 19 residues. V gave up 1 base and J gave up 0 bases; unmatched junction bases: 13. DNA for the CDR3: TGTGCCAGTAGTATAGCTGGACTAGCCCCAACTTACGACCAAGAGACCCAGTACTTC. Protein: CASSIAGLAPTYDQETQYF.

The chain recombines TRBV6-5 with TRBJ2-7; D remains unclear. CDR1 and CDR2 (germline): MNHEY, SVGAGI. Trimming cost V 0 bases and J 3 bases, with 12 bases left between them. The CDR3 is 15 amino acids. DNA for the CDR3: TGTGCCAGCAGTTACTCAAGCGTCACCTTCTACGAGCAGTACTTC. It translates to CASSYSSVTFYEQYF.

The chain employs TRBV7-9 and TRBJ1-2; D might be TRBD1 (5 bases). Germline V gene sequence: CDR1 SEHNR, CDR2 FQNEAQ (reference sequence). CDR3 size: 15 residues. V lost 1 base to trimming and J lost 6 bases, with 15 bases between them. For the CDR3, the DNA is TGTGCCAGCAGCTTAGTAGGCTCAGGGTTCGATGGCTACACCTTC. This codes for CASSLVGSGFDGYTF.

The chain has TRBV29-1 and TRBJ1-1, with D hard to call. V lost 2 bases, J lost 5 bases, and 18 bases lay in between. Germline loops: CDR1 SQVTM, CDR2 ANQGSEA. The CDR3 has 15 residues. The CDR3 sequence is CSVESVQRWGTEAFF. The CDR3, as DNA: TGCAGCGTTGAATCCGTTCAGCGGTGGGGAACTGAAGCTTTCTTT.

There are a few counts of this clone. The chain combines TRBV11-3 with TRBJ1-1; D gene uncertain. The CDR3 covers 13 residues. Germline V gene sequence: CDR1 SGHNT, CDR2 YENEEA. Trimming shortened V by 5 bases and J by 4 bases, and 11 bases separated the two germline ends. CDR3 amino acids: CASSALMSTEAFF. The CDR3 DNA reads TGTGCCAGCAGCGCCCTGATGAGCACTGAAGCTTTCTTT.

This clone was detected a few times. The chain carries TRBV27 and TRBJ1-5; D is undetermined. V was trimmed by 3 bases and J by 9 bases, leaving 9 bases between them. This CDR3 contains 12 residues. Germline V lookup: CDR1 MNHEY, CDR2 SMNVEV (reference sequence). CDR3 region: CASSFRGGPQHF. The CDR3 DNA sequence: TGTGCCAGCAGTTTCCGAGGTGGGCCCCAGCATTTT.

The CDR3 here is CASSQFRGLNTEAFF. CDR3 DNA: TGTGCCAGCAGCCAATTCAGGGGGCTGAACACTGAAGCTTTCTTT. The rearrangement uses TRBV14 and TRBJ1-1; the match to TRBD1 covers 8 bases. The ends lost 2 bases at V and 0 bases at J; junction bases unmatched: 2. The CDR3 extends over 15 amino acids. The V gene's germline CDR1 is SGHDN and CDR2 FVKESK.

The chain links TRBV5-1 to TRBJ2-7; maybe TRBD2 (5 bases). Per the germline V gene, CDR1 is SGHRS and CDR2 is YFSETQ. The CDR3 runs to 12 residues. Trimming cost V 4 bases and J 4 bases, with 9 bases left between them. The CDR3 sequence is CASSVRGYEQYF. The CDR3 DNA sequence: TGCGCCAGCAGCGTACGGGGTTACGAGCAGTACTTC.

The rearrangement links TRBV6-5 to TRBJ2-1, with a weak D call TRBD2 (6 bases). CDR3 size: 16 residues. Germline CDR1 and CDR2: MNHEY and SVGAGI. V shed 4 bases and J shed 5 bases, with 18 bases lying between them. CDR3: CASSSPSGGNDNEQFF. As DNA, the CDR3 is TGTGCCAGCAGTTCCCCGTCGGGCGGGAACGACAATGAGCAGTTCTTC.

The V and J genes are TRBV6-1 and TRBJ2-7; D gene ambiguous. The CDR3 spans 14 residues. Germline V gene lookup returns CDR1 MNHNS and CDR2 SASEGT. V lost 1 base to trimming and J lost 0 bases, with 7 bases between them. Here the CDR3 DNA reads TGTGCCAGCAGTGAAGGGAGATCCTCCTACGAGCAGTACTTC. Its translation: CASSEGRSSYEQYF.

The rearrangement links TRBV28 to TRBJ2-3; 13 bases map to TRBD2. The germline V gene encodes CDR1 MDHEN and CDR2 SYDVKM. The CDR3 sequence is 18 residues long. With V trimmed by 5 bases and J by 2 bases, 10 bases remained unmatched. This CDR3 is CASSPPPGTSGVTDTQYF. In nucleotides, the CDR3 is TGTGCCAGCAGTCCCCCACCCGGGACTAGCGGGGTCACAGATACGCAGTATTTT.

The genes are TRBV11-3 and TRBJ1-3; D may be TRBD1 (5 bases). Trimming took 5 bases from V and 0 from J, leaving 11 bases between them. This CDR3 is 15 amino acids long. Germline V gene sequence: CDR1 SGHNT, CDR2 YENEEA. As DNA, the CDR3 is TGTGCCAGCAGCACCCAGGGCTACTCTGGAAACACCATATATTTT. Protein sequence: CASSTQGYSGNTIYF.

The rearrangement joins TRBV11-3 to TRBJ2-7; the match to TRBD1 covers 9 bases. The trim removed 5 bases at V and 6 bases at J, leaving 8 bases unmatched. Germline V CDR1 and CDR2: SGHNT, YENEEA. The CDR3 extends over 14 amino acids. The DNA for the CDR3 is TGTGCCAGCAGCCAAGGGACAGGGTTTAGCGAGCAGTACTTC. Encoded protein: CASSQGTGFSEQYF.

This clone was seen once. The gene calls are TRBV6-5 and TRBJ2-1; D is possibly TRBD1 (5 bases). The CDR3 has 16 residues. Trimming took off 2 bases at V and 5 bases at J, with 16 bases between the two ends. Germline V CDR1 and CDR2: MNHEY, SVGAGI. CDR3 DNA sequence: TGTGCCAGCAGTTACAGGGGTTTTAGGATAAACAATGAGCAGTTCTTC. Its translation is CASSYRGFRINNEQFF.

V is TRBV29-1 and J is TRBJ2-7, with 9 bases that match TRBD1. The V segment lost 1 base and the J segment 2 bases; nucleotides outside the gene matches: 0. This CDR3 is 13 amino acids long. The germline V gene has CDR1 SQVTM and CDR2 ANQGSEA. In DNA, the CDR3 is TGCAGCGTTGAAGGGACAGGGGCCTACGAGCAGTACTTC. Its protein is CSVEGTGAYEQYF.

V gene TRBV5-1 combines with J gene TRBJ2-1, with 10 positions matching TRBD2. The CDR3 sequence is 15 residues long. Germline trimming cut 1 base from V and 8 bases from J; bases unmatched to any gene: 6. Germline V lookup: CDR1 SGHRS, CDR2 YFSETQ. Written as DNA, the CDR3 is TGCGCCAGCAGCTTGCCTAGCGGGAGTCAAGATGAGCAGTTCTTC. It specifies CASSLPSGSQDEQFF. Complete variable domain (other parts from reference TRBV5-1 and TRBJ2-1): KAGVTQTPRYLIKTRGQQVTLSCSPISGHRSVSWYQQTPGQGLQFLFEYFSETQRNKGNFPGRFSGRQFSNSRSEMNVSTLELGDSALYLCASSLPSGSQDEQFFGPGTRLTVL.

The table lists this clone with a count of one. The V and J genes are TRBV2 and TRBJ2-1, with 8 positions matching TRBD2. V shed 6 bases and J 3 bases; nucleotides not matched to a gene: 7. The germline V gene has CDR1 SNHLY and CDR2 FYNNEI. This CDR3 region has 15 residues. The CDR3 coding sequence is TGTGCCAGCAGGCCGGGACTAGGTGGCTACAATGAGCAGTTCTTC. This gives the protein CASRPGLGGYNEQFF.

This sequence joins TRBV19 and TRBJ2-2; tentatively, D is TRBD2 (7 bases). CDR3 length: 13 residues. Germline CDR1 LNHDA, CDR2 SQIVND (reference sequence). Between the trimmed V and J ends, which lost 5 bases and 7 bases, there was a span of 11 bases. Here the CDR3 DNA reads TGTGCCAGTAGTTGGGAGGGGGACGGGGAGCTGTTTTTT. Translated, it gives CASSWEGDGELFF.

This clone appeared a single time. The V gene is TRBV6-6, the J gene TRBJ1-1; D call uncertain. The CDR3 runs 15 residues. Trimming pared 0 bases from V and 0 bases from J, leaving 8 bases between. The V gene's germline CDR1 is MNHNY and CDR2 SVGAGI (reference sequence). DNA for the CDR3: TGTGCCAGCAGTTACTCGAAAACGGTGAACACTGAAGCTTTCTTT. Residues: CASSYSKTVNTEAFF.

The gene calls are TRBV5-1 and TRBJ2-2; D gene uncertain. Trimming cost V 0 bases and J 1 base, with 7 bases left between them. The CDR3 length is 15 residues. CDR1 is SGHRS and CDR2 is YFSETQ in the germline V gene. The CDR3 DNA sequence: TGCGCCAGCAGCTTGGTTCTCCTGAACACCGGGGAGCTGTTTTTT. The encoded protein is CASSLVLLNTGELFF.

The chain recombines TRBV5-1 with TRBJ2-2; 12 nucleotides line up with TRBD2. Germline-derived CDR1 and CDR2 are SGHRS and YFSETQ. The junction had 6 bases not matched to a gene; V was cut back by 0 bases and J by 0 bases. The CDR3 totals 19 residues. This chain's CDR3 is CASSLELAGGRTNTGELFF. The DNA of the CDR3 is TGCGCCAGCAGCTTGGAACTAGCGGGGGGACGTACGAACACCGGGGAGCTGTTTTTT.

This clone was recorded a few times. Here the CDR3 DNA reads TGTGCCAGCTCACCGGACAGGGCCCCTTATGGCTACACCTTC. Translated: CASSPDRAPYGYTF. The V and J genes are TRBV18 and TRBJ1-2, with 8 bases matching TRBD1. This CDR3 region has 14 residues. Germline V gene data show CDR1 as KGHSH and CDR2 as LQKENI. V shed 3 bases, J shed 5 bases, and the junction held 5 bases outside the gene matches.

The chain links TRBV4-2 to TRBJ2-3; 10 bases line up with TRBD1. The CDR3 loop spans 14 amino acids. V shed 8 bases and J 5 bases; nucleotides not matched to a gene: 7. CDR1 LGHNA and CDR2 YNFKEQ come from the germline V gene. The CDR3 is CASSGGQGGDTQYF. The CDR3 coding sequence is TGTGCCAGCTCTGGCGGACAGGGGGGAGATACGCAGTATTTT.

The chain combines TRBV7-9 with TRBJ2-7; unclear D gene. Germline V gene sequence: CDR1 SEHNR, CDR2 FQNEAQ (reference sequence). The CDR3 runs 12 residues. Trimming pared 3 bases from V and 6 bases from J, leaving 9 bases between. CDR3 in DNA: TGTGCCAGCAGCTTCTCTACTATCGAGCAGTACTTC. Encoded protein: CASSFSTIEQYF.

The rearrangement uses TRBV19 and TRBJ1-6; D may be TRBD1 (6 bases). Trimming pared 7 bases from V and 5 bases from J, leaving 12 bases between. CDR3 length: 14 residues. Germline lookup yields CDR1 LNHDA and CDR2 SQIVND (reference sequence). The CDR3 spells CASTRDTDNSPLHF. CDR3 bases: TGTGCCAGTACTCGGGACACGGATAATTCACCCCTCCACTTT.

This chain links TRBV27 with TRBJ2-6; the D is unclear. V lost 7 bases and J 0 bases, leaving 7 bases between the germline ends. Germline lookup yields CDR1 MNHEY and CDR2 SMNVEV (reference sequence). This CDR3 spans 14 amino acids. The CDR3 DNA reads TGTGCCAGCACTCCTAGCTCTGGGGCCAACGTCCTGACTTTC. It specifies CASTPSSGANVLTF.